These T cell receptor beta chains were read from a single sample in a study of blood T cells in healthy people across ages. TCRdb redid the calling of the 5' RACE reads with MiXCR, one entry per CDR3 protein. Of about 700,000 distinct CDR3 sequences listed, roughly 32% are singletons. Sequencing used blood. The receptors originated from a woman of 80 years or more in good health. Each CDR3 is given with its conserved first and last residue. D genes are given only for firm matches. Rows give clone size only sometimes, using once, few, many, or a class for an expanded clone.

CASKRPGGYEQYF	TGTGCCAGCAAGAGGCCAGGGGGCTACGAGCAGTACTTC	TRBJ2-7	TRBD1	many	TRBV6-2/TRBV6-3
CASNTTGATEQFF	TGTGCCAGCAATACGACGGGGGCTACAGAGCAGTTCTTC	TRBJ2-1	.	.	TRBV6-1
CAIARAGGHNEQFF	TGTGCCATCGCACGAGCGGGGGGGCACAATGAGCAGTTCTTC	TRBJ2-1	TRBD2	.	TRBV19
CASSSLSGLAGRNEQFF	TGTGCCAGCAGCTCGTTATCGGGGCTAGCGGGGCGAAATGAGCAGTTCTTC	TRBJ2-1	TRBD2	few	TRBV7-9
CASSLSSLLAKNIQYF	TGTGCCAGCAGCTTATCCAGTTTGCTAGCCAAAAACATTCAGTACTTC	TRBJ2-4	.	many	TRBV7-9
CASSPPVQYNEQFF	TGTGCCAGCTCACCACCGGTCCAGTACAATGAGCAGTTCTTC	TRBJ2-1	.	many	TRBV18
CSAYSPQLAGGRDTQYF	TGCAGTGCTTACTCCCCCCAACTAGCGGGGGGCAGGGATACGCAGTATTTT	TRBJ2-3	TRBD2	.	TRBV20-1
CSADPGRVSTDTQYF	TGCAGTGCAGACCCGGGACGGGTGAGCACAGATACGCAGTATTTT	TRBJ2-3	.	few	TRBV20-1
CASSGVGAVSEQFF	TGTGCCAGCAGTGGGGTAGGGGCGGTTAGTGAGCAGTTCTTC	TRBJ2-1	.	many	TRBV6-1
CASSEAEGRWRTEAFF	TGTGCCAGCAGTGAAGCGGAGGGACGGTGGAGAACTGAAGCTTTCTTT	TRBJ1-1	.	.	TRBV6-1
CASSPYRPSYEQYF	TGTGCCAGCAGTCCCTATCGGCCCTCCTACGAGCAGTACTTC	TRBJ2-7	.	many	TRBV28
CTSSPGPQQVVKTRFF	TGTACCAGCAGCCCTGGCCCACAACAGGTGGTAAAGACTCGGTTCTTC	TRBJ2-1	.	.	TRBV7-2
CASSYQGAGGEKLFF	TGTGCCAGCAGCTACCAGGGGGCGGGAGGTGAAAAACTGTTTTTT	TRBJ1-4	TRBD1	many	TRBV7-2
CSAAWGVSYNEQFF	TGCAGTGCAGCCTGGGGGGTGTCCTACAATGAGCAGTTCTTC	TRBJ2-1	.	.	TRBV20-1
CATSDSQAPGQETQYF	TGTGCCACCAGTGACAGTCAAGCACCGGGGCAAGAGACCCAGTACTTC	TRBJ2-5	.	.	TRBV24-1
CASSSTGDLTGELFF	TGTGCCAGCAGTTCCACAGGGGATTTGACCGGGGAGCTGTTTTTT	TRBJ2-2	TRBD1	.	TRBV27
CASSPPVAGGQETQYF	TGTGCCAGCAGCCCGCCGGTAGCGGGGGGGCAGGAGACCCAGTACTTC	TRBJ2-5	TRBD2	many	TRBV9
CASSLAFSASGGRSSTNTQYF	TGTGCCAGCAGCTTGGCGTTCTCGGCTAGCGGGGGGAGATCGAGCACAAATACGCAGTATTTT	TRBJ2-3	TRBD2	.	TRBV7-3
CASSRRVSQNIQYF	TGTGCCAGCTCACGACGTGTCAGCCAAAACATTCAGTACTTC	TRBJ2-4	.	.	TRBV18
CASSQGKGSGGPGDTQYF	TGTGCCAGCAGCCAAGGGAAGGGCAGCGGGGGCCCCGGGGATACGCAGTATTTT	TRBJ2-3	TRBD2	many	TRBV4-2
CASTSSETQYF	TGTGCCAGCACGTCGTCGGAGACCCAGTACTTC	TRBJ2-5	.	.	TRBV2